These T cell receptor beta chains were read from a single sample in a study of OX40 agonist ivuxolimab in advanced cancers. Profiling relied on immunoSEQ multiplex PCR, and the TCRdb table lists in-frame clones only, not all of them. This sample carries 69,000 or so clones, 65% to 90% of them seen once, and the ten largest clones take about 0.57%. The material sequenced was CD4+ or CD8+ T cells sorted from blood, taken in a trial of the OX40 agonist ivuxolimab. The receptors originated from an adult with an advanced solid tumor such as melanoma, head and neck, liver or kidney cancer. Both conserved end residues are part of each CDR3. A D gene is named only where the DNA matches it firmly. The listing skips clone size in some rows; elsewhere it reads once, few, many or a size class.

clone_size	v_call	j_call	d_call	cdr3_aa	cdr3_nt
-	TRBV30	TRBJ2-5	-	CAWNLLETQYF	TGTGCCTGGAACCTTCTGGAGACCCAGTACTTC
-	TRBV20-1	TRBJ2-5	-	CSGHYQETQYF	TGCAGCGGGCATTACCAAGAGACCCAGTACTTC
-	TRBV11-2	TRBJ2-7	TRBD1	CASSNRGEQYF	TGTGCCAGCAGCAACAGGGGTGAGCAGTACTTC
-	TRBV7-2	TRBJ2-7	-	CASSSGTSTYEQYF	TGTGCCAGCAGCTCCGGGACGTCTACCTACGAGCAGTACTTC
-	TRBV6-5	TRBJ2-5	-	CASNNGQSIGETQYF	TGTGCCAGCAACAACGGACAATCGATAGGGGAGACCCAGTACTTC
-	TRBV6-1	TRBJ2-1	-	CASSEALKTEQFF	TGTGCCAGCAGTGAAGCGCTAAAGACTGAGCAGTTCTTC
once	TRBV30	TRBJ1-1	TRBD1	CAWSTGGLTEAFF	TGTGCCTGGAGTACAGGGGGCCTCACTGAAGCTTTCTTT
-	TRBV19	TRBJ2-7	TRBD2	CATRAGTSGYEQYF	TGTGCCACACGTGCCGGGACTAGCGGTTACGAGCAGTACTTC
-	TRBV4-2	TRBJ1-2	-	CASSQEGSGQYGYTF	TGTGCCAGCAGCCAAGAGGGCTCGGGCCAATATGGCTACACCTTC
-	TRBV29-1	TRBJ2-7	-	CSVVPTASGEQYF	TGCAGCGTCGTCCCGACCGCCTCGGGCGAGCAGTACTTC
once	TRBV29-1	TRBJ1-1	-	CSVSHGNTEAFF	TGCAGCGTGTCTCATGGGAACACTGAAGCTTTCTTT
-	TRBV7-3	TRBJ2-5	TRBD2	CASSLTAGAMETQYF	TGTGCCAGCAGCTTAACGGCGGGAGCGATGGAGACCCAGTACTTC
-	TRBV2	TRBJ2-4	TRBD1	CASKTGTGGDIQYF	TGTGCCAGTAAGACCGGGACAGGGGGAGACATTCAGTACTTC
-	TRBV2	TRBJ2-3	-	CASRDGVTDTQYF	TGTGCCAGCCGAGACGGAGTTACAGATACGCAGTATTTT
once	TRBV4-1	TRBJ1-4	-	CASSQEMDGEKLFF	TGCGCCAGCAGCCAAGAAATGGACGGTGAAAAACTGTTTTTT
-	TRBV5-8	TRBJ1-5	-	CASGWGQQPQHF	TGTGCCAGCGGCTGGGGCCAGCAGCCCCAGCATTTT
-	TRBV4-1	TRBJ2-1	TRBD2	CASSQGAGGINEQFF	TGCGCCAGCAGCCAAGGGGCGGGAGGGATTAATGAGCAGTTCTTC
-	TRBV11-2	TRBJ2-3	TRBD2	CAGGGASTDTQYF	TGTGCCGGGGGGGGTGCTAGCACAGATACGCAGTATTTT
-	TRBV11-3	TRBJ2-5	-	CASRTGFQETQYF	TGTGCCAGCAGAACAGGGTTCCAAGAGACCCAGTACTTC
-	TRBV29-1	TRBJ2-3	-	CSVEGGTTTDTQYF	TGCAGCGTTGAGGGGGGAACCACCACAGATACGCAGTATTTT
-	TRBV11-2	TRBJ2-7	-	CASSLSSYEQYF	TGTGCCAGCAGCTTGAGCTCCTACGAGCAGTACTTC
-	TRBV6-5	TRBJ2-3	-	CASSYGGREIDTQYF	TGTGCCAGCAGTTATGGGGGTCGGGAGATAGATACGCAGTATTTT
-	TRBV7-2	TRBJ1-4	-	CASTLPWATNEKLFF	TGTGCCAGCACCCTCCCATGGGCAACTAATGAAAAACTGTTTTTT
once	TRBV5-4	TRBJ2-3	TRBD1	CASSLIQGTDTQYF	TGTGCCAGCAGCTTAATACAGGGGACAGATACGCAGTATTTT
-	TRBV12-5	TRBJ2-2	TRBD2	CASGFILGTSTSDYTGELFF	TGTGCTAGTGGTTTTATTCTGGGGACATCGACTAGCGACTACACCGGGGAGCTGTTTTTT
-	TRBV6-5	TRBJ1-6	-	CASSLSHSPLHF	TGTGCCAGCAGTCTCTCACATTCACCCCTCCACTTT
-	TRBV6-5	TRBJ1-6	TRBD1	CASPRGPGDSPLHF	TGTGCCAGCCCTAGGGGGCCGGGGGACTCACCCCTCCACTTT
-	TRBV10-3	TRBJ1-2	-	CAISASSPGTGYTF	TGTGCCATCAGTGCCAGCAGTCCCGGGACGGGCTACACCTTC